This T cell receptor (beta chain) was recovered during a study of blood T cell repertoires in COVID-19 (dated by TCRdb to 2018 to 2021). Background on the whole study: Collaborator samples came from the United States, Italy and Spain and covered acute and convalescent phases of COVID-19. The prospective study material was composed of cDNA or gDNA derived from T cells, B-cell-depleted T cells, or PBMCs. Subjects who had been exposed to COVID-19, were actively infected with it, or had recovered from it provided the deeply sampled blood TCRbeta repertoires that made up the dataset. The repertoires were released in a freely available public database intended as a resource for research on the immune response to SARS-CoV-2. Samples were obtained from the ongoing ImmuneRACE study (first 160 participants) and from roughly 1,300 subjects provided by 6 global collaborators. A de-identified subject ID, COVID-19 status, age in years and sex were almost always included in the sample metadata. Where available, HLA class I and class II types were taken from metadata supplied by the sample provider and were not determined by assay-based typing.

Whole blood was collected in K2EDTA tubes by collaborating institutions according to the institutions' own protocols. For TCRbeta analysis, collaborator samples were shipped as frozen whole blood, as isolated PBMCs, or as DNA extracted from either sample type. This clone appeared a single time. Its cognate antigen has yet to be identified. One base away there is no much larger clone; base qualities are not given. Here is what the overall study found, with its caveats: How much clinical and demographic metadata was included differed by source and by participant, and the metadata was provided uncurated.

The immunoSEQ Assay, a bias-controlled multiplex PCR, was used to amplify TCRbeta CDR3 regions from genomic DNA. Under the source paper's analysis protocol: The number of nucleated cells in each sample was estimated from the amplification of reference gene primers within the assay. Sequence reads were collapsed and filtered to measure the absolute abundance of every unique TCRbeta CDR3 rearrangement. For each sample, productive Simpson clonality was calculated as the square root of Simpson's diversity index over productive rearrangements. The immuneACCESS repertoire file appears here via TCRdb, limited to in-frame rearrangements. These files lack a portion of the clones; in checked studies, under half of the deficit traces to unresolved V genes, and the cause of the others is not known. Clonal size and the V and J genes are those of that table, whereas D and trimming came from the DNA. The sample data list over 90,000 clones, and 80% to 90% of these were observed just once. The top ten clones comprise 3% to 3.5% of the sample.

The CDR3 goes from the cysteine to the phenylalanine over 16 residues. CDR3 DNA is the only sequence kept; it has 48 bases, read in frame from the first base. The junction shows trimming of 5 bases on V and 0 bases on J, and the gene matches do not reach 6 bases of it. CDR1 and CDR2 (SGHDN, FVKESK) derive from the germline V gene. The chain was built from TRBV14 and TRBJ2-2; 7 bases in between match TRBD2. The sequencing input was peripheral blood. The source is a human donor in a cohort sampled during active COVID-19. For the CDR3, the sequence is CASSAIAGANTGELFF. The sequenced DNA: TGTGCCAGCAGCGCTATAGCGGGCGCGAACACCGGGGAGCTGTTTTTT.